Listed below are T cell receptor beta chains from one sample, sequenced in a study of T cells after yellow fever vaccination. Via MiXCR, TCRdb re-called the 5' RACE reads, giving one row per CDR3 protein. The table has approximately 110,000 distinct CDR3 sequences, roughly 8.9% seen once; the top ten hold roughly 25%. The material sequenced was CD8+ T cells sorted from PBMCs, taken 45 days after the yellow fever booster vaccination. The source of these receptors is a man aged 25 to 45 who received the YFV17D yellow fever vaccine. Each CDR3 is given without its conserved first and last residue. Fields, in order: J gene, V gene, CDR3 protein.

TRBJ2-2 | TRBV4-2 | ASSQGRGQLDGELF
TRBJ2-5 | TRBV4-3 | ASSQVFSSQETQY
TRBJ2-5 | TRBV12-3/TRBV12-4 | ASSPPFSSGSQETQY
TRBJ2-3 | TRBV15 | ATSSTRTDTQY
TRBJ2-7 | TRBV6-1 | ASRTGPEQY
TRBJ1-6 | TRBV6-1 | ASTGEGSYNSPLH
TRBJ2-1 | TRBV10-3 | AISEGVYNEQF
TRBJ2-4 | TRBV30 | AWRLLGRPIQY
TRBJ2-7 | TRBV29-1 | SVEDIAGGGFGEQY
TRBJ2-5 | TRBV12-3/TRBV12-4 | ASSGSGRQETQY
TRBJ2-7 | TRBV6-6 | ASSYTDNYEQY
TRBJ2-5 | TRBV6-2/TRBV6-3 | ASSYSASEETQY
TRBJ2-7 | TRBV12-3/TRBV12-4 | ASSPPVFYEQY
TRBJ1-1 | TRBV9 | ASSVGPVGGVSENTEAF
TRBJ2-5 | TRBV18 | ASSPDGTATQETQY
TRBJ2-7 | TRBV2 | ASTNTNEQY
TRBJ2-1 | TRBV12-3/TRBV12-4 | ASSSTSGYNEQF
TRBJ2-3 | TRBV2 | ASSGGTSGSADTQY
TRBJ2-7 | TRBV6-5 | ASSFARDRYTYEQY
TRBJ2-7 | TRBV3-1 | ASSQGLQGVVNEQY
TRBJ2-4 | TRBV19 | ASSIVAQRDKNIQY
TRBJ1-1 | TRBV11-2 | ASSLYIGTEAF
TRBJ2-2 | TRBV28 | ASQNPGRSNTGELF
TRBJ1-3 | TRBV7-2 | ASSLLPTQGPGNTIY
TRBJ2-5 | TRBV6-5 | ASSWVGQETQY
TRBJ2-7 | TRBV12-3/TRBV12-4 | ASSFWTPYEQY
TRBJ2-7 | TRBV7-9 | ASSLVGYYEQY